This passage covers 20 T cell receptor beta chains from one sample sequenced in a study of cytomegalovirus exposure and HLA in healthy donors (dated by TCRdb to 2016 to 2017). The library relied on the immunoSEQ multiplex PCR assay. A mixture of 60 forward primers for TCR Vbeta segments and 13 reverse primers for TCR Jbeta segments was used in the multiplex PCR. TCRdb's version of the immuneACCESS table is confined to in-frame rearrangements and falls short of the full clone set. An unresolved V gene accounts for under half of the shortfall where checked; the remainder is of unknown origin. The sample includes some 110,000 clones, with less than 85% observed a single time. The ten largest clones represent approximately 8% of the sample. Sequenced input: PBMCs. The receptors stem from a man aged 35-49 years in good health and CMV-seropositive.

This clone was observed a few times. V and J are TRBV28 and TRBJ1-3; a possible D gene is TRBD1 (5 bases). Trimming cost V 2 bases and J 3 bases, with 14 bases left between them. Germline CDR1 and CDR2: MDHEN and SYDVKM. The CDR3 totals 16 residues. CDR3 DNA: TGTGCCAGCAGTTTAAGGGGAGGGAAGATTGGAAACACCATATATTTT. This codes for CASSLRGGKIGNTIYF.

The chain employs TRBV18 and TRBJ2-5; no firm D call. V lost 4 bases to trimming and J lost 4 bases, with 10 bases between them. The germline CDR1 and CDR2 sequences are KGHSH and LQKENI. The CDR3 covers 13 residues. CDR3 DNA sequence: TGTGCCAGCTCACTCGCTTCGGGAGAGACCCAGTACTTC. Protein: CASSLASGETQYF.

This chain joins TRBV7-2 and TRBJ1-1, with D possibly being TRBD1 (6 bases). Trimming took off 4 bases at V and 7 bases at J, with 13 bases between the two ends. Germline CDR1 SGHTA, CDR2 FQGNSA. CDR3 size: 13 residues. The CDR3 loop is CASSWRTELEAFF. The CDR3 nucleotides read TGTGCCAGCAGCTGGCGGACAGAGCTTGAAGCTTTCTTT.

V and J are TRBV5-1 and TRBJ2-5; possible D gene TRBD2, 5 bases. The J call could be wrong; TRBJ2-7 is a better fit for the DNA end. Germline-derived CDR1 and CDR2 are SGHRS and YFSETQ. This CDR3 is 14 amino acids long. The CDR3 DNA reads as TGCGCCAGCAAGGGAGTGGTAAGCTCCTACGAGCAGTACTTC. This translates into CASKGVVSSYEQYF.

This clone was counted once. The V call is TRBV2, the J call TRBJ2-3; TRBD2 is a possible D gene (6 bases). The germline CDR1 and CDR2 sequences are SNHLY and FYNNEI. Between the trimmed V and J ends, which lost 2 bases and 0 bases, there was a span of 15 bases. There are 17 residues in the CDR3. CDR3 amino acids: CASSERLRRGSTDTQYF. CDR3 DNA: TGTGCCAGCAGTGAACGACTTCGGCGGGGCAGCACAGATACGCAGTATTTT. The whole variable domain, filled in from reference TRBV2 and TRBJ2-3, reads EPEVTQTPSHQVTQMGQEVILRCVPISNHLYFYWYRQILGQKVEFLVSFYNNEISEKSEIFDDQFSVERPDGSNFTLKIRSTKLEDSAMYFCASSERLRRGSTDTQYFGPGTRLTVL.

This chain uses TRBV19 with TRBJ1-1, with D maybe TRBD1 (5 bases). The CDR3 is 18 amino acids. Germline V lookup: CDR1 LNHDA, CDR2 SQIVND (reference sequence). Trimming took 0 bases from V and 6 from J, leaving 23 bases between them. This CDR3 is CASSIEYFTIWGDSEAFF. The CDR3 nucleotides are TGTGCCAGTAGTATAGAGTATTTCACTATCTGGGGGGACTCTGAAGCTTTCTTT.

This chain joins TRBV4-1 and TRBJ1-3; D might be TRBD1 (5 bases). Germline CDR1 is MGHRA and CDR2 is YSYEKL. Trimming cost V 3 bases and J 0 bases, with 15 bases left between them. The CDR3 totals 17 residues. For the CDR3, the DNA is TGCGCCAGCAGCCATTATAATACAGGAGCCTCTGGAAACACCATATATTTT. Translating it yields CASSHYNTGASGNTIYF.

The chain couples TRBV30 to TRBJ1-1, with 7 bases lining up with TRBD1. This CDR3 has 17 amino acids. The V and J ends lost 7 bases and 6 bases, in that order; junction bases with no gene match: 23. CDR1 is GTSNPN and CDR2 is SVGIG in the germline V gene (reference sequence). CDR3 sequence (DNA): TGTGCCTTACTTACGACGGGGACGACAGGGCCAAGGGCTGAAGCTTTCTTT. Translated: CALLTTGTTGPRAEAFF. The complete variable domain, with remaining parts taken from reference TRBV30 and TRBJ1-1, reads SQTIHQWPATLVQPVGSPLSLECTVEGTSNPNLYWYRQAAGRGLQLLFYSVGIGQISSEVPQNLSASRPQDRQFILSSKKLLLSDSGFYLCALLTTGTTGPRAEAFFGQGTRLTVV.

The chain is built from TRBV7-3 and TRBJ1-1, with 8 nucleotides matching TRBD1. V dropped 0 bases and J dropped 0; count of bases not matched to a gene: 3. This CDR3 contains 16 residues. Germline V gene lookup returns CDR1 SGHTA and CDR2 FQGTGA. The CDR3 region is CASSLTRTGLNTEAFF. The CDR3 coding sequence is TGTGCCAGCAGCTTAACTCGGACAGGGTTGAACACTGAAGCTTTCTTT.

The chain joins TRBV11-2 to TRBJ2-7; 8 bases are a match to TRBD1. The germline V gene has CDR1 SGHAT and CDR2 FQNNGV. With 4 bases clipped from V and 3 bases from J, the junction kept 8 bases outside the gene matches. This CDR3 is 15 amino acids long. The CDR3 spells CASSSSDRGDYEQYF. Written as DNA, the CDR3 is TGTGCCAGCAGCTCCTCAGACAGGGGTGACTACGAGCAGTACTTC.

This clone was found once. The CDR3 DNA follows: TGTGCCAGCAGCAATGACAAACCAGATACGCAGTATTTT. Translating it yields CASSNDKPDTQYF. V and J are TRBV6-6 and TRBJ2-3; D not certain. The germline V gene encodes CDR1 MNHNY and CDR2 SVGAGI (reference sequence). V was clipped by 6 bases and J by 4 bases, with 11 bases between them. The CDR3 spans 13 residues.

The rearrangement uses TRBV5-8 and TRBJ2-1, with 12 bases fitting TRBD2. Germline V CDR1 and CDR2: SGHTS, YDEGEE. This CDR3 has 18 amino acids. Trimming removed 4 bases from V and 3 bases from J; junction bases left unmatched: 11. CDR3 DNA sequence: TGTGCCAGCAGCCGTTGGCCCGGGACTAGCGGGTTCTACAATGAGCAGTTCTTC. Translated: CASSRWPGTSGFYNEQFF.

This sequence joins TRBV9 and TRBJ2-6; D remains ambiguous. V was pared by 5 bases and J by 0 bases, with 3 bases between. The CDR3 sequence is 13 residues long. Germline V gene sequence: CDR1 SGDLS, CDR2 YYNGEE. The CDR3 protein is CASSNSGANVLTF. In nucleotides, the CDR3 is TGTGCCAGCAGTAACTCTGGGGCCAACGTCCTGACTTTC.

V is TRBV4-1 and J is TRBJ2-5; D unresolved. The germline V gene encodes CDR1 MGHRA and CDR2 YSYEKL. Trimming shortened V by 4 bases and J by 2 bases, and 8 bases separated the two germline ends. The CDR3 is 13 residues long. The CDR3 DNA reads TGCGCCAGCAGCCGACTCCCTCAAGAGACCCAGTACTTC. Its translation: CASSRLPQETQYF.

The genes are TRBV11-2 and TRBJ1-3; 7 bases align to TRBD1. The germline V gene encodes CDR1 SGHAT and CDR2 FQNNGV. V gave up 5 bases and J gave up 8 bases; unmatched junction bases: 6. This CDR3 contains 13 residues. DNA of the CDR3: TGTGCCAGCAGCACACAGGGGTGGGACACCATATATTTT. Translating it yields CASSTQGWDTIYF.

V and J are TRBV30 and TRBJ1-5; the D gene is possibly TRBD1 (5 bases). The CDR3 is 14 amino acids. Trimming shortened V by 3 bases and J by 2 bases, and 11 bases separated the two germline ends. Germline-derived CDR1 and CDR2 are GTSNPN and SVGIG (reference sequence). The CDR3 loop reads CAWSRAAGNQPQHF. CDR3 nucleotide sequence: TGTGCCTGGAGCAGGGCGGCTGGCAATCAGCCCCAGCATTTT.

CDR3 sequence reads: CAWSAPGTHHNEQFF. CDR3 in DNA: TGTGCCTGGAGTGCCCCGGGAACCCATCACAATGAGCAGTTCTTC. V and J are TRBV30 and TRBJ2-1; TRBD2 might be the D (5 bases). V was clipped by 1 base and J by 5 bases, with 15 bases between them. Germline V CDR1 and CDR2: GTSNPN, SVGIG (reference sequence). The CDR3 sequence is 15 residues long.

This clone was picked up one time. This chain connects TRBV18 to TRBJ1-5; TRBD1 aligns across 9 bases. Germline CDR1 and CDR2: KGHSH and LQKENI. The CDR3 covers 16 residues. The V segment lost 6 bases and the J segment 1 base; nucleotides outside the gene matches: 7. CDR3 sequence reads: CASSPNRGQSNQPQHF. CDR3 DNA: TGTGCCAGCTCCCCCAACAGGGGGCAAAGCAATCAGCCCCAGCATTTT.

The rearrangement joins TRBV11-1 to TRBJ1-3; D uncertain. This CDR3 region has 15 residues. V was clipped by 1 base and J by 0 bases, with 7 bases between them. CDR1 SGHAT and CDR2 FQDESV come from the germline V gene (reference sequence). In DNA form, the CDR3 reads TGTGCCAGCAGCTTAGGGGAGAGCTCTGGAAACACCATATATTTT. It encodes CASSLGESSGNTIYF. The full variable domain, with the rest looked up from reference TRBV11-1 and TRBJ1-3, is EAEVAQSPRYKITEKSQAVAFWCDPISGHATLYWYRQILGQGPELLVQFQDESVVDDSQLPKDRFSAERLKGVDSTLKIQPAELGDSAMYLCASSLGESSGNTIYFGEGSWLTVV.

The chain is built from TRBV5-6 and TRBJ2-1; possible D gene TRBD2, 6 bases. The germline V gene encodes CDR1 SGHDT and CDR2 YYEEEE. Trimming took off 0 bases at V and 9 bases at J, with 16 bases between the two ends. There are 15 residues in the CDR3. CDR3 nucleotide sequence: TGTGCCAGCAGCTTGGGCGGGACCCCCCGGGGTGAGCAGTTCTTC. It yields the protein CASSLGGTPRGEQFF.